This T cell receptor (beta chain) was obtained from a study of CD8 T cells in ankylosing spondylitis. Comment on this clonotype: Its antigen is undetermined.

TCRdb re-analysed the 5' RACE reads in MiXCR, keeping a single row per CDR3 protein. Here the sample spans around 320,000 distinct CDR3 sequences, 20% to 25% being singletons. Whole-study results and caveats: As for the disease-linked clones, they showed a CD8+ phenotype and occurred at relatively low frequencies in peripheral blood. Reportedly, significant enrichment of disease-linked clones occurred in matched ankylosing spondylitis synovial fluid.

This TCR was recovered from a female donor with ankylosing spondylitis or in good health (not recorded which). What was sequenced was blood, either unsorted or a sorted T cell fraction (not recorded which).

The CDR3 nucleotides are TGTGCCACCAGCAGATCCACAGATACGCAGTATTTT. Protein product: CATSRSTDTQYF. This chain connects TRBV15 to TRBJ2-3; D unresolved. Germline V lookup: CDR1 LNHNV, CDR2 YYDKDF (reference sequence). CDR3 length: 12 residues. The germline V and J ends were trimmed by 2 bases and 2 bases, with 2 bases remaining between them.